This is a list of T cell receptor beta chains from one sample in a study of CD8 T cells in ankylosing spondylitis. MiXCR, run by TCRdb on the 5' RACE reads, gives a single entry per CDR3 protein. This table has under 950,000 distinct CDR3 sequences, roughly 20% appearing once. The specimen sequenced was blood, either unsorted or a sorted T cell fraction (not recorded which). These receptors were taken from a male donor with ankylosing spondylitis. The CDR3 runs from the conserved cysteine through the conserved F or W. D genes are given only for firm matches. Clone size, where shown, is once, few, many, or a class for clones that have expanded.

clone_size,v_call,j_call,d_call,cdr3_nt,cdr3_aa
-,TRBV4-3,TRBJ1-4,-,TGCGCCAGCAGCCAAGATCCGGGGCCGACTAATGAAAAACTGTTTTTT,CASSQDPGPTNEKLFF
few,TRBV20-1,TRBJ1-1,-,TGCAGTGCTAGTTGGGGGGTAATAATCAACACTGAAGCTTTCTTT,CSASWGVIINTEAFF
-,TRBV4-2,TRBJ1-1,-,TGTGCCAGCAGCCAAGAAGGAGGGGAGGTTGGCACTGAAGCTTTCTTT,CASSQEGGEVGTEAFF
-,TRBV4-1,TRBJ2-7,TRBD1,TGCGCCAGCAGCCAAAAAGACGGGCCGGGACAGGGGTACGAGCAGTACTTC,CASSQKDGPGQGYEQYF
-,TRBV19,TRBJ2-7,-,TGTGCCAGTAGAGGCAGGGGAGCCTACGAGCAGTACTTC,CASRGRGAYEQYF
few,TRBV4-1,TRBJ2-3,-,TGCGCCAGCAGCCCCCGGGACATCGGCACAGATACGCAGTATTTT,CASSPRDIGTDTQYF
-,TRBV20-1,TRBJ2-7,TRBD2,TGCAGTGCTAGAACGGGACTAGCGGGGAGATCCTACGAGCAGTACTTC,CSARTGLAGRSYEQYF
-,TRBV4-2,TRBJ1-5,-,TGTGCCAGCAGCCAAGATATAGGGGCCAGATCCCTTAATCAGCCCCAGCATTTT,CASSQDIGARSLNQPQHF
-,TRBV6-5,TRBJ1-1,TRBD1,TGTGCCAGCAGTTACTCGATAAGACAGGGCGGGAACACTGAAGCTTTCTTT,CASSYSIRQGGNTEAFF
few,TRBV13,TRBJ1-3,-,TGTGCCAGCAGCGTTATACCACTGGAGGACACCATATATTTT,CASSVIPLEDTIYF
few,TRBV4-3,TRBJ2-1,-,TGCGCCAGCAGCCAAGAGCGTCTGGGGTACAATGAGCAGTTCTTC,CASSQERLGYNEQFF
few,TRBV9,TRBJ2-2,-,TGTGCCAGCAGCGTAGTCTCGGGAACCGGGGAGCTGTTTTTT,CASSVVSGTGELFF
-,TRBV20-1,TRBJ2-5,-,TGCAGTGCTAGAGACAGGGGGGCGCGGGAGACCCAGTACTTC,CSARDRGARETQYF
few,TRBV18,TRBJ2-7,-,TGTGCCAGCTCACCGGCGACTGTAGCCTACGAGCAGTACTTC,CASSPATVAYEQYF
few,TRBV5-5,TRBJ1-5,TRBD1,TGTGCCAGCAGCTCTGGGACAGGGTGGAGCAATCAGCCCCAGCATTTT,CASSSGTGWSNQPQHF
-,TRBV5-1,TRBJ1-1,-,TGCGCCAGCAGCTTGGACGGGGGTTGGACTGAAGCTTTCTTT,CASSLDGGWTEAFF
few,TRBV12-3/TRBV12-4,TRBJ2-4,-,TGTGCCAGCAGTTTTGGAGTCGGAAACATTCAGTACTTC,CASSFGVGNIQYF
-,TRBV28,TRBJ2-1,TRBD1,TGTGCCAGCATCCCGGGACAGGGGCCTTCGAGCTCCTACAATGAGCAGTTCTTC,CASIPGQGPSSSYNEQFF
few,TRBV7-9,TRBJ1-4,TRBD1,TGTGCCAGCAGCCCGGGACAGGGCGAGGGTGAAAAACTGTTTTTT,CASSPGQGEGEKLFF
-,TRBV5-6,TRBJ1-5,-,TGTGCCAGCAGCTTGCAGGCAGGGGATCAGCCCCAGCATTTT,CASSLQAGDQPQHF
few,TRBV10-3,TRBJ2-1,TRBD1,TGTGCCATCAGCACCGGGACAGACCCTTACAATGAGCAGATCTTC,CAISTGTDPYNEQIF
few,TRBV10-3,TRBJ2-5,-,TGTGCCATCAGTGACCACGGGGGTCGAGAGACCCAGTACTTC,CAISDHGGRETQYF
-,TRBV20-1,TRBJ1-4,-,TGCAGTGCCCAACGGGGGGAGGGTGAAAAACTGTTTTTT,CSAQRGEGEKLFF
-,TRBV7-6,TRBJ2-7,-,TGTGCCAGCAGCCGACGGACAGACTCCTACGAGCAGTACTTC,CASSRRTDSYEQYF
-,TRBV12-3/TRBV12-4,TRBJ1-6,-,TGTGCCAGCAGTTTAACGGTGGAGGGTTCACCCCTCCACTTT,CASSLTVEGSPLHF
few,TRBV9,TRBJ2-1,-,TGTGCCAGCGGAAGGGAATTGTCCAATGAGCAGTTCTTC,CASGRELSNEQFF
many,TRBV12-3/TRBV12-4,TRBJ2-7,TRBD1,TGTGCCAGCAGCCCGACAGGGGACGAGCAGTACTTC,CASSPTGDEQYF
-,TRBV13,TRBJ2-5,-,TGTGCCAGCAGCTTAGGCCCGCAGACCCAAGAGACCCAGTACTTC,CASSLGPQTQETQYF
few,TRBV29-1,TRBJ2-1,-,TGCAGCGGATCCTCGGGGGACAATGAGCAGTTCTTC,CSGSSGDNEQFF
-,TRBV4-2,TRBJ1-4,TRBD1,TGTGCCAGCAGCCGCTCACAGGGGGCAGGGGAAAAACTGTTTTTT,CASSRSQGAGEKLFF
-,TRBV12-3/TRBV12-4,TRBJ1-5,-,TGTGCCAGCAGTTTGCGGCAGGGAAGCCAGCCCCAGCATTTT,CASSLRQGSQPQHF
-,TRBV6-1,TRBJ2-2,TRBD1,TGTGCCAGCAAGGGCAGGACAGGGTTCCCCGGGGAGCTGTTTTTT,CASKGRTGFPGELFF
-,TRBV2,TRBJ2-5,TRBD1,TGTGCCAGCAGTCGACAGGGGGCGTCGAAGGAGACCCAGTACTTC,CASSRQGASKETQYF
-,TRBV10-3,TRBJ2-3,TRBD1,TGTGCCATCAGTCCCGGGACAGGGGGGGATACGCAGTATTTT,CAISPGTGGDTQYF
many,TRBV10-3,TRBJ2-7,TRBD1,TGTGCCTCCAACACGGGACAGGGGGCGTGGGAGCAGTACTTC,CASNTGQGAWEQYF
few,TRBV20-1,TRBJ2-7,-,TGCAGTGCTAGCTCCGATTTACCGGACATCTCTTACGAGCAGTACTTC,CSASSDLPDISYEQYF
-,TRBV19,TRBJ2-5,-,TGTGCCAGTAGTATGCGGGTCCAAGAGACCCAGTACTTC,CASSMRVQETQYF
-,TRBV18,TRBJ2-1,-,TGTGCCAGCTCACCACTGGGGGGGCTCGTTCGCGATGAGCAGTTCTTC,CASSPLGGLVRDEQFF
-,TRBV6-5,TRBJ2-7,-,TGTGCCAGCAGTTACTCGGGTGCCAGACTCTCCTACGAGCAGTACTTC,CASSYSGARLSYEQYF
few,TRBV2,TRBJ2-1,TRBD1,TGTGCCAGCAGTGGACAGGGTGGGACCTACAATGAGCAGTTCTTC,CASSGQGGTYNEQFF
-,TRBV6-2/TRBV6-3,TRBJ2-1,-,TGTGCCAGCAGTTACGGGACCCGACGAACAAATTACAATGAGCAGTTCTTC,CASSYGTRRTNYNEQFF
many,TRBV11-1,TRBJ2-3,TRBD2,TGTGCCAGCAGCCTCTTAGCGGGAGGTGGGACAGATACGCAGTATTTT,CASSLLAGGGTDTQYF
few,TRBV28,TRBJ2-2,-,TGTGCCAGCGGAGGGCGGATTGACACCGGGGAGCTGTTTTTT,CASGGRIDTGELFF
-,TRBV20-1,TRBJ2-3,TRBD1,TGCAGTGCTCTAGGAGGACAGGGGATTCGTACGCAGTATTTT,CSALGGQGIRTQYF
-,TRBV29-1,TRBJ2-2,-,TGCAGCGTTGAAATTACCGAGCGGCGGACCGGGGAGCTGTTTTTT,CSVEITERRTGELFF
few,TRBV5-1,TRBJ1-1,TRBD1,TGCGCCAGCAGGCGGGACAGGGGTCCCACTGAAGCTTTCTTT,CASRRDRGPTEAFF
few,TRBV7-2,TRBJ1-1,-,TGTGCCAGCAGCCCGGAGGGTGGCCTGGGGAACACTGAAGCTTTCTTT,CASSPEGGLGNTEAFF
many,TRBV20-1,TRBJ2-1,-,TGCAGTGCTAGTGGCGGGACTCAGGGCTACAATGAGCAGTTCTTC,CSASGGTQGYNEQFF